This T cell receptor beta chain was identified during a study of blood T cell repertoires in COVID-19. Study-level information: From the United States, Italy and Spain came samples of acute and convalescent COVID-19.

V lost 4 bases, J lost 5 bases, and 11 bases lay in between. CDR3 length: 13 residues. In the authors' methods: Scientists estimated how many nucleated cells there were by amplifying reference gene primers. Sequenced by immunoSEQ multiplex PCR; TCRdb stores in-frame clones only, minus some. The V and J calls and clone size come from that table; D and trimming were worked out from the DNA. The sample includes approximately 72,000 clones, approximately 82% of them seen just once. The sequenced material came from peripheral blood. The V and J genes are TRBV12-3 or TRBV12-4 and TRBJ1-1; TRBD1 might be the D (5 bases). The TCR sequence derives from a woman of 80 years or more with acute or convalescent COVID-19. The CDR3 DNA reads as TGTGCCAGCAGTTCCAGGGCTAGAACTGAAGCTTTCTTT. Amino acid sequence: CASSSRARTEAFF.